This T cell receptor (beta chain) was sequenced for a study of T cells in Graves' hyperthyroidism and ophthalmopathy. There were TCR beta CDR3 regions amplified from RNA transcripts. The TCR CDR3 first-round RT-PCR relied on the HTBI primer set. TCRdb used MiXCR to reprocess the multiplex PCR reads, holding one entry per CDR3 protein. The top ten clones hold around 7.7% of a sample with approximately 500,000 distinct CDR3 sequences, 40% to 55% of them seen once. There are many counts of this clonotype. Trimming took 5 bases from V and 4 from J, leaving 18 bases between them. The germline CDR1 and CDR2 sequences are SGHVS and FQNEAQ. The CDR3 has 16 amino acids.

The clonotype was recovered from a woman aged 18-29 years with Graves' hyperthyroidism. This rearrangement joins TRBV7-8 to TRBJ1-5; TRBD1 is a possible D gene (5 bases). Input material: peripheral blood or thyroid tissue (not recorded which). CDR3 coding DNA: TGTGCCAGCAGCCCCAACGTGGACACGGGTAATCAGCCCCAGCATTTT. Its translation is CASSPNVDTGNQPQHF.